A single sample gave rise to the 24 T cell receptor beta chains below, sequenced in a study of shared clonotypes between healthy human individuals. Naivety among CD8 cells was defined by CD45RO negativity and positive CCR7 selection, thereby excluding terminally differentiated effector memory CD45RA+ cells. Some clones are missing from TCRdb's copy, which holds only in-frame ones; the method was immunoSEQ multiplex PCR. The table lists about 2.1 million clones, 93% of them singletons. The sample consisted of naive CD8+ T cells from PBMCs. These receptor sequences come from a man aged 18 to 30 in good health. Some clones in this sample may be carry-over from other donors' samples.

V usage is TRBV15 and J usage is TRBJ2-2; possibly TRBD1 for D (6 bases). V dropped 1 base and J dropped 1 base, with 16 bases sitting between them. Looked up from germline, CDR1 is LNHNV and CDR2 is YYDKDF (reference sequence). CDR3 length equals 18 residues. The CDR3 DNA is TGTGCCACCAGCAGAGTTGGAGTTTGGACAGTGAACACCGGGGAGCTGTTTTTT. Residues: CATSRVGVWTVNTGELFF. The full variable domain, with the rest looked up from reference TRBV15 and TRBJ2-2, is DAMVIQNPRYQVTQFGKPVTLSCSQTLNHNVMYWYQQKSSQAPKLLFHYYDKDFNNEADTPDNFQSRRPNTSFCFLDIRSPGLGDTAMYLCATSRVGVWTVNTGELFFGEGSRLTVL.

The rearrangement joins TRBV21-1 to TRBJ2-7; no DNA check was done on the table's D call, TRBD1. TRBV21-1 is noted as a pseudogene. The CDR3 runs to 11 residues. The CDR3 spells CASSTDIEQYF. The CDR3 nucleotides are TGTGCCAGCAGCACCGACATTGAGCAGTACTTC.

This chain connects TRBV21-1 to TRBJ2-7; the DNA was not compared with TRBD2, the D call given in the table. TRBV21-1 is marked as a pseudogene. The CDR3 has 16 residues. The CDR3 sequence: CASSTSTSGRRDEQYF. The CDR3 DNA is TGTGCCAGCAGCACATCGACTAGCGGGAGAAGGGACGAGCAGTACTTC.

V is TRBV5-5 and J is TRBJ2-7; 11 nucleotides match TRBD1. The CDR3 covers 13 residues. The germline V gene has CDR1 SGHKS and CDR2 YYEKEE (reference sequence). Trimming removed 4 bases from V and 7 bases from J; junction bases left unmatched: 4. DNA for the CDR3: TGTGCCAGCAGCGCGGGGACAGGGGGAGAGCAGTACTTC. Translation: CASSAGTGGEQYF.

V gene TRBV28 combines with J gene TRBJ1-2; tentative D call: TRBD1 (5 bases). This CDR3 comprises 14 residues. Trimming removed 3 bases at V and 7 bases at J, with 15 bases between. From germline, CDR1 is MDHEN and CDR2 SYDVKM. This CDR3 reads CASSFPPRESGYTF. The CDR3 coding sequence is TGTGCCAGCAGTTTCCCCCCCAGGGAGTCTGGCTACACCTTC.

The chain carries TRBV9 and TRBJ2-1, with 8 nucleotides matching TRBD2. Per the germline V gene, CDR1 is SGDLS and CDR2 is YYNGEE. Trimming took 0 bases from V and 6 from J; bases not matched to a gene: 2. The CDR3 runs 14 residues. The CDR3 nucleotides read TGTGCCAGCAGCGTAGGAGCGGGAGCCAATGAGCAGTTCTTC. As protein: CASSVGAGANEQFF.

The V and J genes are TRBV11-2 and TRBJ2-3; 16 bases align to TRBD2. V trimming: 5 bases; J trimming: 6 bases; junction bases outside the gene matches: 11. The CDR3 consists of 18 residues. CDR1 is SGHAT, CDR2 FQNNGV, per germline. CDR3 DNA: TGTGCCAGCAGCCCTAGATCAGGGACTAGCGGGAGGGTGGATACGCAGTATTTT. This gives the protein CASSPRSGTSGRVDTQYF.

V gene TRBV28 combines with J gene TRBJ2-1; tentative D call: TRBD2 (6 bases). CDR1 MDHEN and CDR2 SYDVKM come from the germline V gene. V was pared by 3 bases and J by 8 bases, with 14 bases between. This CDR3 region has 14 residues. The CDR3 spells CASSFIREIHEQFF. CDR3 DNA: TGTGCCAGCAGTTTTATACGGGAGATCCATGAGCAGTTCTTC.

In the case of this clone: This sample also contains other DNA sequences that code for the same CDR3. This chain's CDR3 is CASSPRGGQPQHF. The CDR3 region has the DNA TGTGCCAGCAGCCCCAGGGGGGGTCAGCCCCAGCATTTT. The chain employs TRBV27 and TRBJ1-5, with TRBD1 matching 7 bases. Trimming removed 6 bases from V and 6 bases from J; junction bases left unmatched: 5. CDR1 is MNHEY, CDR2 SMNVEV, per germline (reference sequence). The CDR3 has 13 amino acids.

This rearrangement joins TRBV9 to TRBJ1-5; no clear D. Trimming shortened V by 3 bases and J by 5 bases, and 12 bases separated the two germline ends. CDR3 length equals 14 residues. CDR1 SGDLS and CDR2 YYNGEE come from the germline V gene. CDR3 nucleotides: TGTGCCAGCAGCGAGTCCTCGAGGGATCAGCCCCAGCATTTT. Protein sequence: CASSESSRDQPQHF.

The chain employs TRBV9 and TRBJ2-7; 11 bases match TRBD2. Per the germline V gene, CDR1 is SGDLS and CDR2 is YYNGEE. This CDR3 comprises 16 residues. V trimming: 0 bases; J trimming: 4 bases; junction bases outside the gene matches: 6. CDR3 nucleotides: TGTGCCAGCAGCGTAGGCTGGCTAGCGGGAGGTTACGAGCAGTACTTC. Amino acids: CASSVGWLAGGYEQYF.

The chain combines TRBV29-1 with TRBJ2-5; D may be TRBD1 (6 bases). TRBJ2-7 explains the end of the DNA better; the J call may be wrong. This CDR3 contains 14 residues. The germline CDR1 and CDR2 sequences are SQVTM and ANQGSEA. CDR3 sequence (DNA): TGCAGCGCCGCAGGGGCGTTAGCCTCCTACGAGCAGTACTTC. It encodes CSAAGALASYEQYF.

This chain joins TRBV7-9 and TRBJ2-7; no reliable D call. This CDR3 comprises 14 residues. Trimming cost V 3 bases and J 2 bases, with 11 bases left between them. Germline-derived CDR1 and CDR2 are SEHNR and FQNEAQ (reference sequence). CDR3 DNA sequence: TGTGCCAGCAGCTTTACAGAAACGACCTACGAGCAGTACTTC. Protein sequence: CASSFTETTYEQYF.

This clone has a single count. This rearrangement joins TRBV11-1 to TRBJ2-5, with D possibly being TRBD1 (6 bases). Between the trimmed V and J ends, which lost 5 bases and 1 base, there was a span of 17 bases. CDR3 length: 16 amino acids. Per the germline V gene, CDR1 is SGHAT and CDR2 is FQDESV (reference sequence). This CDR3 is CASSPGDTFFQETQYF. CDR3 nucleotides: TGTGCCAGCAGCCCCGGGGACACCTTCTTCCAAGAGACCCAGTACTTC.

This rearrangement joins TRBV15 to TRBJ2-4, with D perhaps TRBD2 (5 bases). This CDR3 has 18 residues. V shed 1 base and J shed 6 bases, with 22 bases lying between them. In germline, CDR1 is LNHNV, CDR2 YYDKDF (reference sequence). The CDR3 here is CATSRGRNPGVISNIQYF. The CDR3 DNA follows: TGTGCCACCAGCAGAGGGAGAAACCCCGGGGTGATATCAAACATTCAGTACTTC.

The chain combines TRBV10-3 with TRBJ2-7, with 8 bases lining up with TRBD1. V lost 3 bases to trimming and J lost 1 base; unmatched junction nucleotides: 5. The germline V gene encodes CDR1 ENHRY and CDR2 SYGVKD. The CDR3 spans 15 residues. The CDR3 DNA reads as TGTGCCATCAGTGATATTACAGGGGGATCCTACGAGCAGTACTTC. Translated, it gives CAISDITGGSYEQYF.

The genes are TRBV7-2 and TRBJ2-5; D is possibly TRBD2 (6 bases). The germline V gene has CDR1 SGHTA and CDR2 FQGNSA. The CDR3 length is 15 residues. V was shortened by 5 bases and J by 0 bases, with 13 bases between the two germline ends. The CDR3 is CASSAGLQYQETQYF. The CDR3 coding sequence is TGTGCCAGCAGCGCGGGACTGCAGTACCAAGAGACCCAGTACTTC.

The rearrangement joins TRBV4-1 to TRBJ2-2, with TRBD2 matching over 8 bases. The germline gives CDR1 MGHRA, CDR2 YSYEKL. The CDR3 contains 16 residues. The V segment lost 1 base and the J segment 4 bases; nucleotides outside the gene matches: 5. CDR3 bases: TGCGCCAGCAGCCAAGTGACGGGAGGGCCCACCGGGGAGCTGTTTTTT. Amino acid sequence: CASSQVTGGPTGELFF.

J is TRBJ1-4 and V is TRBV5-6; D is uncertain. Trimming cost V 2 bases and J 2 bases, with 7 bases left between them. The germline CDR1 and CDR2 sequences are SGHDT and YYEEEE. The CDR3 has 14 residues. The CDR3 loop reads CASSLGDTNEKLFF. The CDR3, as DNA: TGTGCCAGCAGCTTAGGAGATACTAATGAAAAACTGTTTTTT.

The rearrangement joins TRBV27 to TRBJ2-7, with D possibly TRBD2 on 6 matching bases. Germline V gene lookup returns CDR1 MNHEY and CDR2 SMNVEV (reference sequence). The CDR3 is made up of 14 amino acids. V lost 5 bases to trimming and J lost 4 bases, with 15 bases between them. The CDR3 DNA sequence: TGTGCCAGCAGTCTTGACTGGGAGGCGTACGAGCAGTACTTC. Residues: CASSLDWEAYEQYF.

In its sample, this clone was seen a few times. V gene TRBV7-9 combines with J gene TRBJ2-2, with D unresolved. Germline-derived CDR1 and CDR2 are SEHNR and FQNEAQ (reference sequence). Trimming pared 3 bases from V and 5 bases from J, leaving 13 bases between. The CDR3 spans 15 residues. DNA of the CDR3: TGTGCCAGCAGCTTTCTCTCCTTTTCGACCGGGGAGCTGTTTTTT. As protein: CASSFLSFSTGELFF.

The rearrangement uses TRBV7-9 and TRBJ2-1, with D possibly matching TRBD1 (5 bases). CDR3 size: 15 residues. V lost 5 bases, J lost 8 bases, and 19 bases lay in between. In germline, CDR1 is SEHNR, CDR2 FQNEAQ (reference sequence). The CDR3, as DNA: TGTGCCAGCAGCCCGCACCGGTCAGGGTTCTATGAGCAGTTCTTC. This translates into CASSPHRSGFYEQFF.

The chain couples TRBV19 to TRBJ1-1, with unresolved D. V was pared by 5 bases and J by 0 bases, with 7 bases between. The CDR3 has 13 residues. Germline V CDR1 and CDR2: LNHDA, SQIVND (reference sequence). The CDR3 loop reads CASSWEMNTEAFF. The CDR3 coding sequence is TGTGCCAGTAGTTGGGAAATGAACACTGAAGCTTTCTTT. The full variable domain, rest sourced from reference TRBV19 and TRBJ1-1, is DGGITQSPKYLFRKEGQNVTLSCEQNLNHDAMYWYRQDPGQGLRLIYYSQIVNDFQKGDIAEGYSVSREKKESFPLTVTSAQKNPTAFYLCASSWEMNTEAFFGQGTRLTVV.

This clone was seen only once. V usage is TRBV7-2 and J usage is TRBJ2-7; TRBD2 agrees at 8 bases. J was trimmed by 0 bases and V by 3 bases; bases with no gene match: 4. The germline gives CDR1 SGHTA, CDR2 FQGNSA. The CDR3 has 15 amino acids. The CDR3 DNA sequence: TGTGCCAGCAGCTTTAGCGGGGATTTCTCCTACGAGCAGTACTTC. As protein: CASSFSGDFSYEQYF.